Presented here are 25 T cell receptor beta chains from one specimen sequenced in a study of cytomegalovirus exposure and HLA in healthy donors. The PCR was carried out with 60 Vbeta primers and 13 Jbeta primers. Assay used: immunoSEQ multiplex PCR; TCRdb lists only in-frame clones, some missing. The sample has 140,000 to 150,000 clones, 75% to 85% seen once. Sequencing used PBMCs. The receptors stem from a woman in her late teens or twenties in good health and CMV-seropositive.

The rearrangement joins TRBV6-1 to TRBJ2-1; possibly TRBD2 for D (6 bases). Germline V gives CDR1 MNHNS, CDR2 SASEGT. The CDR3 runs to 15 residues. The V end lost 8 bases, the J end lost 6 bases, and 20 bases lay between the germline ends. In nucleotides, the CDR3 is TGTGCCAGCGGAGATCCGGGACTCCCCCTCAATGAGCAGTTCTTC. Translation: CASGDPGLPLNEQFF.

The rearrangement uses TRBV27 and TRBJ2-5; weak D call: TRBD2 (6 bases). The V gene lost 6 bases and the J gene lost 5 bases, with 13 bases spanning the gap. The CDR3 runs to 13 residues. The V gene's germline CDR1 is MNHEY and CDR2 SMNVEV (reference sequence). DNA of the CDR3: TGTGCCAGCAGGGGGTCGGGGAGGGAGACCCAGTACTTC. It is translated as CASRGSGRETQYF.

The V call is TRBV11-2, the J call TRBJ2-7; D is ambiguous. CDR1 is SGHAT, CDR2 FQNNGV, per germline. The length of the CDR3 is 13 residues. V was clipped by 5 bases and J by 2 bases, with 10 bases between them. Written as DNA, the CDR3 is TGTGCCAGCAGCAGCGTGGCGACCTACGAGCAGTACTTC. Protein: CASSSVATYEQYF.

The CDR3 DNA sequence: TGTGCCAGCAGCTTGAGGGGGACCGAAGCTTTCTTT. Protein: CASSLRGTEAFF. The rearrangement joins TRBV7-8 to TRBJ1-1, with a tentative D call TRBD1 (6 bases). The CDR3 loop spans 12 amino acids. The germline V gene has CDR1 SGHVS and CDR2 FQNEAQ. V was clipped by 3 bases and J by 8 bases, with 10 bases between them.

The chain uses TRBV14 and TRBJ1-6; no reliable D call. Trimming removed 0 bases at V and 0 bases at J, with 9 bases between. The CDR3 spans 17 residues. The germline CDR1 and CDR2 sequences are SGHDN and FVKESK. The CDR3 sequence: CASSQDSRSSYNSPLHF. CDR3 nucleotides: TGTGCCAGCAGCCAAGATAGCCGGAGCTCCTATAATTCACCCCTCCACTTT.

This sequence joins TRBV5-4 and TRBJ1-4, with a tentative D call TRBD1 (5 bases). The germline V gene encodes CDR1 SGHNT and CDR2 YYREEE (reference sequence). CDR3 size: 13 residues. The V gene lost 4 bases and the J gene lost 8 bases, with 12 bases spanning the gap. CDR3 nucleotides: TGTGCCAGCAGCCCGGACACAAGGGAAAAACTGTTTTTT. Amino acid sequence: CASSPDTREKLFF.

Only a few counts were recorded for this clone. The V call is TRBV9, the J call TRBJ2-1, with 9 bases fitting TRBD2. The ends lost 3 bases at V and 8 bases at J; junction bases unmatched: 6. The V gene's germline CDR1 is SGDLS and CDR2 YYNGEE. The CDR3 runs to 14 residues. The CDR3 bases are TGTGCCAGCAGCGCAATGGGACTAGCCGATGAGCAGTTCTTC. Translation: CASSAMGLADEQFF.

This chain links TRBV9 with TRBJ2-3; TRBD1 matches at 10 bases. The V gene's germline CDR1 is SGDLS and CDR2 YYNGEE. The CDR3 has 16 amino acids. The trim removed 4 bases at V and 0 bases at J, leaving 5 bases unmatched. CDR3 in DNA: TGTGCCAGCAGCTTGACAGGGGGCTTGAGCACAGATACGCAGTATTTT. Translating it yields CASSLTGGLSTDTQYF.

The chain carries TRBV29-1 and TRBJ1-1; a weak D match, TRBD1 (5 bases). Germline CDR1 and CDR2: SQVTM and ANQGSEA. This CDR3 comprises 12 residues. V lost 3 bases and J lost 1, with 6 bases in between. This chain's CDR3 is CSVEGGNTEAFF. The CDR3 bases are TGCAGCGTTGAGGGGGGGAACACTGAAGCTTTCTTT.

The chain is built from TRBV5-1 and TRBJ2-5; D not certain. Trimming took off 4 bases at V and 1 base at J, with 8 bases between the two ends. CDR1 is SGHRS and CDR2 is YFSETQ in the germline V gene. This CDR3 contains 13 residues. The CDR3 coding sequence is TGCGCCAGCAGCGCGGATTTCCAAGAGACCCAGTACTTC. This codes for CASSADFQETQYF.

This clone was counted once. This chain connects TRBV4-3 to TRBJ1-3; D remains ambiguous. This CDR3 has 18 amino acids. The germline V and J ends were trimmed by 0 bases and 2 bases, with 17 bases remaining between them. CDR1 is LGHNA and CDR2 is YSLEER in the germline V gene. CDR3 coding DNA: TGCGCCAGCAGCCAAGATCCACCAGGAGGGATAACTGGAAACACCATATATTTT. This translates into CASSQDPPGGITGNTIYF.

J is TRBJ1-3 and V is TRBV7-2, with D uncertain. V was pared by 5 bases and J by 4 bases, with 15 bases between. CDR3 length: 15 residues. The germline V gene encodes CDR1 SGHTA and CDR2 FQGNSA. As DNA, the CDR3 is TGTGCCAGCAGCCCGAACGTAGTTTTGGGAAACACCATATATTTT. Its translation: CASSPNVVLGNTIYF.

The chain combines TRBV6-1 with TRBJ2-2; D is undetermined. The CDR3 has 14 residues. The ends were cut back, 7 bases at V and 0 bases at J, with 9 bases in the middle. Germline V gene sequence: CDR1 MNHNS, CDR2 SASEGT. The CDR3 region has the DNA TGTGCCAGCAAAGAGACTTCGAACACCGGGGAGCTGTTTTTT. This sequence encodes CASKETSNTGELFF.

The chain employs TRBV18 and TRBJ2-3; 7 nucleotides line up with TRBD2. The CDR3 contains 18 residues. V shed 4 bases and J 2 bases; nucleotides not matched to a gene: 15. Per the germline V gene, CDR1 is KGHSH and CDR2 is LQKENI. The CDR3 sequence: CASSLREAYGGITDTQYF. DNA of the CDR3: TGTGCCAGCTCACTCAGGGAGGCGTACGGGGGGATCACAGATACGCAGTATTTT.

The chain recombines TRBV7-8 with TRBJ1-1, with D uncertain. Germline V gene data show CDR1 as SGHVS and CDR2 as FQNEAQ. V shed 0 bases and J shed 12 bases, with 8 bases lying between them. The CDR3 sequence is 11 residues long. The DNA of the CDR3 is TGTGCCAGCAGCTTAGCCGTTGAGTCTTTCTTT. This encodes CASSLAVESFF. Variable domain in full (rest from reference TRBV7-8 and TRBJ1-1): GAGVSQSPRYKVAKRGQDVALRCDPISGHVSLFWYQQALGQGPEFLTYFQNEAQLDKSGLPSDRFFAERPEGSVSTLKIQRTQQEDSAVYLCASSLAVESFFGQGTRLTVV.

This clone appeared a single time. The rearrangement joins TRBV29-1 to TRBJ2-2, with D tentatively TRBD1 (5 bases). The CDR3 is made up of 13 amino acids. In germline, CDR1 is SQVTM, CDR2 ANQGSEA. The ends were cut back, 4 bases at V and 6 bases at J, with 12 bases in the middle. CDR3 region: CSVGQGTAGELFF. The CDR3 coding sequence is TGCAGCGTTGGTCAGGGAACCGCCGGGGAGCTGTTTTTT.

This sequence joins TRBV2 and TRBJ1-5; a possible D gene is TRBD1 (6 bases). Germline lookup yields CDR1 SNHLY and CDR2 FYNNEI. The CDR3 has 15 amino acids. The V end was cut by 4 bases, the J end by 2 bases, with 12 bases between. This chain's CDR3 is CASSGGGAGNQPQHF. Here the CDR3 DNA reads TGTGCCAGCAGTGGAGGGGGGGCAGGCAATCAGCCCCAGCATTTT.

The chain is built from TRBV19 and TRBJ1-6; the D is unclear. V was cut by 6 bases and J by 6 bases, with 15 bases left in between. The CDR3 has 15 amino acids. Germline loops: CDR1 LNHDA, CDR2 SQIVND (reference sequence). The CDR3 DNA reads TGTGCCAGTAGCCCCGGGGTTTACGGTAATTCACCCCTCCACTTT. Its protein product is CASSPGVYGNSPLHF.

The chain is built from TRBV9 and TRBJ1-1, with a tentative D call TRBD1 (6 bases). Germline CDR1 reads SGDLS; CDR2 reads YYNGEE. This CDR3 is built from 17 residues. Trimming cost V 0 bases and J 4 bases, with 19 bases left between them. In nucleotides, the CDR3 is TGTGCCAGCAGCGTAGAAGGCAGGGGATGGAGTTTCACTGAAGCTTTCTTT. Its protein product is CASSVEGRGWSFTEAFF.

This clone has just one count. V and J are TRBV5-5 and TRBJ1-2; 10 bases line up with TRBD1. Per the germline V gene, CDR1 is SGHKS and CDR2 is YYEKEE (reference sequence). The CDR3 consists of 14 residues. J lost 2 bases, V lost 3 bases, and 1 base had no gene match. This CDR3 reads CASSWDRGNYGYTF. The CDR3 DNA is TGTGCCAGCAGCTGGGACAGGGGCAACTATGGCTACACCTTC.

V is TRBV25-1 and J is TRBJ1-2; 7 nucleotides match TRBD1. Germline CDR1 MGHDK, CDR2 SYGVNS. The V and J ends lost 6 bases and 2 bases, in that order; junction bases with no gene match: 9. The CDR3 length is 15 residues. The DNA for the CDR3 is TGTGCCAGCAGGGGAACAGGGGCGCGCAACTATGGCTACACCTTC. Its translation is CASRGTGARNYGYTF.

The chain combines TRBV28 with TRBJ2-7, with 10 bases that match TRBD1. The V segment lost 5 bases and the J segment 5 bases; nucleotides outside the gene matches: 6. Germline V CDR1 and CDR2: MDHEN, SYDVKM. The CDR3 contains 14 residues. CDR3 sequence: CASSPSTGGDEQYF. The CDR3 nucleotides read TGTGCCAGCAGTCCGTCGACAGGGGGCGACGAGCAGTACTTC. Supplemented by reference TRBV28 and TRBJ2-7, the full variable domain reads DVKVTQSSRYLVKRTGEKVFLECVQDMDHENMFWYRQDPGLGLRLIYFSYDVKMKEKGDIPEGYSVSREKKERFSLILESASTNQTSMYLCASSPSTGGDEQYFGPGTRLTVT.

The genes are TRBV2 and TRBJ1-6; D is possibly TRBD1 (5 bases). Germline CDR1 and CDR2: SNHLY and FYNNEI. V was cut by 5 bases and J by 7 bases, with 9 bases left in between. CDR3 length equals 13 residues. DNA for the CDR3: TGTGCCAGCAGTCAGGGCGCAAATTCACCCCTCCACTTT. Its translation is CASSQGANSPLHF.

The count of this clone is one. The chain carries TRBV19 and TRBJ1-3; possibly TRBD1 for D (6 bases). The CDR3 runs to 15 residues. Germline V gene lookup returns CDR1 LNHDA and CDR2 SQIVND (reference sequence). Trimming pared 7 bases from V and 0 bases from J, leaving 13 bases between. The CDR3 region is CASIQDRFSGNTIYF. The CDR3 DNA sequence: TGTGCCAGTATACAAGACAGGTTCTCTGGAAACACCATATATTTT.

The chain uses TRBV18 and TRBJ2-7; 8 positions match TRBD2. Germline V gives CDR1 KGHSH, CDR2 LQKENI. The CDR3 is 17 residues long. V lost 5 bases, J lost 4 bases, and 16 bases stayed unmatched. The CDR3 loop is CASSTQAPRVAGYEQYF. CDR3 nucleotides: TGTGCCAGCTCAACACAAGCTCCCCGAGTAGCGGGGTACGAGCAGTACTTC.